This TCR beta chain was sequenced during a study of CD8+CD57+ T cells in acquired aplastic anemia (dated by TCRdb to between 2018 and 2020). For context, the study as a whole: Extracted DNA from sorted CD4+ and CD8+ cells averaged approximately 3 ug, ranging from 0.2 to 27.4 ug. Healthy donor samples averaged roughly 10 million reads for CD4+ and approximately 11 million for CD8+ cells.

Profiling of TCR beta VDJ combinations and CDR3 sequences used genomic DNA as the template. An Illumina HiSeq 2000 was the platform used for TCR repertoire sequencing. On the authors' methods: Repertoires were assessed using TRBV/TRBJ rearrangement plots, CDR3 size and DJ length profiles, and Simpson's diversity index. The most abundant DNA sequence in the deep sequencing data was taken as the immunodominant clone. CDR3 amino acid sequences were screened for sharing across subjects and compared with published repertoires and the VDJdb database. TCRdb trimmed the raw reads at Q25, called clones with MiXCR and kept productive beta chains. Rows matching on CDR3 protein sequence are summarized as one entry with the most common DNA and genes. The V and J calls here are based on TCRdb, not the publication. The sample includes roughly 130,000 distinct CDR3 sequences, with 40% to 60% observed a single time. Roughly 2.5% of the sample comes from the top ten.

In the case of this clonotype: Its antigen remains undetermined. Base-call qualities are not available, and no considerably larger clone is one nucleotide away.

The study deep-sequenced TCR repertoires of sorted CD4+ and CD8+ blood T cells from severe aplastic anemia patients and healthy subjects. Ficoll-Paque density gradient centrifugation was used to isolate peripheral blood mononuclear cells. Before DNA was extracted, CD4+ and CD8+ T cells were sorted using either FACS or magnetic beads. From V the trimming removes 5 bases and from J it removes 5 bases, while the gene matches leave 4 bases of the junction unaccounted for. Including cysteine and phenylalanine, the CDR3 has 15 amino acids. Only the CDR3 DNA is retained, 45 bases long and in frame from the first base. In the germline V gene, CDR1 corresponds to SGHVS and CDR2 to FNYEAQ. General study outcomes and caveats: No significant difference in CD8+ Simpson's diversity was found between patients and healthy controls (P=0.060). Roughly 30 CD8+ CDR3 sequences were found to be shared between patients and controls, but these sequences appeared to be highly expressed in patients and within the immunodominant clones of the patients.

The chain uses TRBV7-6 and TRBJ2-5; 14 bases in the junction line up with TRBD2. The source is a human donor in good health, serving as a control. Sequencing was done on a sample of sorted CD4+, CD8+, or CD8+CD57+ T cells (not recorded which) from PBMCs. The CDR3 here reads CASSTGLAGVETQYF. The nucleotide sequence is given as TGTGCCAGCAGCACGGGACTAGCGGGGGTGGAGACCCAGTACTTC.